Reported below is one T cell receptor (beta chain). Trimming stripped 1 base from V and 9 bases from J, with 13 bases between. Germline V CDR1 and CDR2: LNHNV, YYDKDF (reference sequence). The CDR3 covers 14 residues. These data come from a study of blood T cell repertoires in COVID-19. Study overall: T cells, B-cell-depleted T cells, or PBMCs provided the cDNA or gDNA that served as material.

Sequenced by immunoSEQ multiplex PCR; TCRdb stores in-frame clones only, minus some. The sample lists around 240,000 clones, around 87% occurring once. The J gene is TRBJ1-5, the V gene TRBV15; no clear D. The material sequenced was peripheral blood. The sequence came from a woman aged 25 to 39 who had recovered from COVID-19. CDR3 region: CATSRAAGSRPQHF. The CDR3 bases are TGTGCCACCAGCAGAGCGGCGGGCTCTCGGCCCCAGCATTTT. The whole variable domain, remainder taken from reference TRBV15 and TRBJ1-5, is DAMVIQNPRYQVTQFGKPVTLSCSQTLNHNVMYWYQQKSSQAPKLLFHYYDKDFNNEADTPDNFQSRRPNTSFCFLDIRSPGLGDTAMYLCATSRAAGSRPQHFGDGTRLSIL.